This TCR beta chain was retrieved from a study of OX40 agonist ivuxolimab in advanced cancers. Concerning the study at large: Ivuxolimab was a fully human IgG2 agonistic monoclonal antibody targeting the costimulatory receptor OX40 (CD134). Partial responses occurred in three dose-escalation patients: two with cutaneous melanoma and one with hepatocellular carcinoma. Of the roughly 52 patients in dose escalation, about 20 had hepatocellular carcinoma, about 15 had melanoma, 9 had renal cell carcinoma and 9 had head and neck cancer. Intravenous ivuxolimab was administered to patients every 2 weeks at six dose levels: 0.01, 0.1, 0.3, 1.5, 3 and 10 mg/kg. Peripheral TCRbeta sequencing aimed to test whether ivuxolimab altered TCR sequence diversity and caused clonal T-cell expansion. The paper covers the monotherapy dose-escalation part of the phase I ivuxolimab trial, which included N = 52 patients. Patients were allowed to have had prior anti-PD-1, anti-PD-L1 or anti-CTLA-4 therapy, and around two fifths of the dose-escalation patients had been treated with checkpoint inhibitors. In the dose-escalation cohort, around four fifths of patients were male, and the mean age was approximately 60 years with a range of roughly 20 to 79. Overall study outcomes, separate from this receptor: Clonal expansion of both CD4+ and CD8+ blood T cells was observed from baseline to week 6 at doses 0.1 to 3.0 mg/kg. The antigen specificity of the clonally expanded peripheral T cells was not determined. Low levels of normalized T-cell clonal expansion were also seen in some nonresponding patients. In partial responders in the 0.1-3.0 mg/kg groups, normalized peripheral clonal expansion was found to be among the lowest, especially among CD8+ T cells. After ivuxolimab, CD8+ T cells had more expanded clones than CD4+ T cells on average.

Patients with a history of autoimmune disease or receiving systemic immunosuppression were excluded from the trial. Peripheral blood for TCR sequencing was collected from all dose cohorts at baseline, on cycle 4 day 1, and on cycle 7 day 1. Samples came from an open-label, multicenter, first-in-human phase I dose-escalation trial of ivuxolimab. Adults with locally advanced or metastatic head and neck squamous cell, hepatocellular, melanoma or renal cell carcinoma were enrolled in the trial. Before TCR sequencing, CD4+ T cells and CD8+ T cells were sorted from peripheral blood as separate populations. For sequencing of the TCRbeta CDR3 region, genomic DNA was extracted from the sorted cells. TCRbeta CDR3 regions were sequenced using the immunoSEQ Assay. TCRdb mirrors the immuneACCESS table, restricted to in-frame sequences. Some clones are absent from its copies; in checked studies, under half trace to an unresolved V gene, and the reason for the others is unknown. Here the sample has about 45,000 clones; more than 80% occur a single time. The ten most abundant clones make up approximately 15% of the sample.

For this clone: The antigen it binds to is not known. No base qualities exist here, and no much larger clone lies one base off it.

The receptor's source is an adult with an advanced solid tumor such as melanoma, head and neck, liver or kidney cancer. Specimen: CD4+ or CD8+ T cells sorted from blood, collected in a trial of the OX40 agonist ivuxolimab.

Here the CDR3 is given as CASSPTGQGNYGYTF. The DNA is TGTGCCAGCAGCCCAACCGGGCAAGGGAATTATGGCTACACCTTC. This chain joins TRBV11-3 to TRBJ1-2; a confident D gene designation cannot be given. CDR1 is given as SGHNT and CDR2 as YENEEA, both from the germline V gene. From its cysteine to its phenylalanine, the CDR3 spans 15 amino acids. Only CDR3 DNA remains: 45 bases, in frame from the first base. V lost 5 bases and J lost 5 bases; the stretch between them is 18 bases long. The full variable domain, with segments outside the CDR3 supplied by the reference TRBV11-3 and TRBJ1-2 proteins, appears as EAGVVQSPRYKIIEKKQPVAFWCNPISGHNTLYWYLQNLGQGPELLIRYENEEAVDDSQLPKDRFSAERLKGVDSTLKIQPAELGDSAVYLCASSPTGQGNYGYTFGSGTRLTVV.